This T cell receptor (beta chain) was captured by sequencing in a study of blood T cell repertoires in COVID-19. Here immunoSEQ multiplex PCR was the method, and the copy in TCRdb shows in-frame clones only, minus some. The sample carries 210,000 or so clones, approximately 90% recorded once. CDR1 WSHSY and CDR2 SAAADI come from the germline V gene. Trimming took 2 bases from V and 3 from J, leaving 13 bases between them. This CDR3 is built from 15 residues. The sequence was obtained from a woman in her late teens or twenties who had recovered from COVID-19. Sequencing was done on a sample of peripheral blood. This chain connects TRBV10-2 to TRBJ2-5; possible D gene TRBD1, 5 bases. The CDR3 region is CASSEEGEGKETQYF. CDR3 DNA: TGCGCCAGCAGTGAGGAAGGGGAAGGGAAAGAGACCCAGTACTTC.